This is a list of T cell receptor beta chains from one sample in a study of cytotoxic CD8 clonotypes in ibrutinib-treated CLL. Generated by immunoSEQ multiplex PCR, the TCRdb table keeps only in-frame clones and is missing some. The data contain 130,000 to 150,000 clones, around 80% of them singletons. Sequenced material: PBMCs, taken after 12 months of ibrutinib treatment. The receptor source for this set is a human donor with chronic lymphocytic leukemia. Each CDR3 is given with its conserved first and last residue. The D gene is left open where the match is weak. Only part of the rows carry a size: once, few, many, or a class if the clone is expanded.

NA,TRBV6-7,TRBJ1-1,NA,TGTGCCAGCAGTTACTCGATAGTCCAGAGAGTTATGAACACTGAAGCTTTCTTT,CASSYSIVQRVMNTEAFF
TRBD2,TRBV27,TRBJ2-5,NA,TGTGCCAGCAGACCGGGACTAGCGCAAGAGACCCAGTACTTC,CASRPGLAQETQYF
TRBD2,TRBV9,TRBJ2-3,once,TGTGCCAGCAGCGTACGGGCGGGAGGGCCCTTCGAAACAGATACGCAGTATTTT,CASSVRAGGPFETDTQYF
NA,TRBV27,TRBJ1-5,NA,TGTGCCACCCAAACGGGGAGGTTTAGGTTGAGCAATCAGCCCCAGCATTTT,CATQTGRFRLSNQPQHF
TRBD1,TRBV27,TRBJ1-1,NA,TGTGCCAGCAGTTCGAGGGTGGGACAGGGGCGGGGGGAAGCTTTCTTT,CASSSRVGQGRGEAFF
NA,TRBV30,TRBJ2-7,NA,TGTGCCTGGAATTTTCGAGGGCCCGGATACGAGCAGTACTTC,CAWNFRGPGYEQYF
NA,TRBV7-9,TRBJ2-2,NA,TGTGCCAGCAGCTTATCCTACGGGTCGAACACCGGGGAGCTGTTTTTT,CASSLSYGSNTGELFF
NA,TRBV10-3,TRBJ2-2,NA,TGTGCCACCAGAGGGGCCGTGGTTGCCCCCAAAGATAACACCGGGGAGCTGTTTTTT,CATRGAVVAPKDNTGELFF
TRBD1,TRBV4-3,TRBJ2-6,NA,TGCGCCAGCAGCACGGACAGGGGAGGGGTTGTTGGGGCCAACGTCCTGACTTTC,CASSTDRGGVVGANVLTF
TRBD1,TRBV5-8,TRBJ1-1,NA,TGTGCCAGCAGCATACAAAGACGACAGGGGGGCGGCACTGAAGCTTTCTTT,CASSIQRRQGGGTEAFF
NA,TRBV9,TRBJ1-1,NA,TGTGCCAGCAGCGCCAGGGCGGTAGGAATCTCGAGCACTGAAGCTTTCTTT,CASSARAVGISSTEAFF
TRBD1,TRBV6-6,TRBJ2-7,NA,TGTGCCAGCAGTTACTTGGGACAGGGGAACGAGCAGTACTTC,CASSYLGQGNEQYF
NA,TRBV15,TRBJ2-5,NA,TGTGCCACCAGCAGAGATAGGTCAGCTAATTGGTACCAAGAGACCCAGTACTTC,CATSRDRSANWYQETQYF
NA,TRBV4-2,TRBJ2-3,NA,TGTGCCAGCAGCCAAAGAGTTGCTGGGACAGATACGCAGTATTTT,CASSQRVAGTDTQYF
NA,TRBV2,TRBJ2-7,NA,TGTGCCAGCAGTGATGTCGTACCGTTCGACACCTACGAGCAGTACTTC,CASSDVVPFDTYEQYF
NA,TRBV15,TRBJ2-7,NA,TGTGCCACCAGCACCCGACGAACACTCTCCTACGAGCAGTACTTC,CATSTRRTLSYEQYF
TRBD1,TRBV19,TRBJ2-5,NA,TGTGCCAGTAGTATGGGACAGGGGATCGGCCAAGAGACCCAGTACTTC,CASSMGQGIGQETQYF
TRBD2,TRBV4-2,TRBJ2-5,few,TGTGCCAGCAGCCAACCCATCTCTAGGGAGGGCTCTCGAGAGACCCAGTACTTC,CASSQPISREGSRETQYF
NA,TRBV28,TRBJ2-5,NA,TGTGCCAGCAGCCTCCCGTCGTGGAACGTGAAGTACTTC,CASSLPSWNVKYF
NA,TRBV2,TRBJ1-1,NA,TGTGCCAGCAGGGAGGACAGCTTGAACACTGAAGCTTTCTTT,CASREDSLNTEAFF
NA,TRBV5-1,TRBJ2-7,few,TGCGCCAGCAGCCCCCGGGACAACCCGCGGCACGAGCAGTACTTC,CASSPRDNPRHEQYF
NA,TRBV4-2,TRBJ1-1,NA,TGTGCCAGCAGAAACCCGCTGCGCTCGAACACTGAAGCTTTCTTT,CASRNPLRSNTEAFF
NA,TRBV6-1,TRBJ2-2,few,TGTGCCAGCAGTGAAAGGACAGGGAGGGCCACCGGGGAGCTGTTTTTT,CASSERTGRATGELFF
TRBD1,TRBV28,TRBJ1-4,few,TGTGCCAGCAGTGCCGGGACAGGTGGGGATGAAAAACTGTTTTTT,CASSAGTGGDEKLFF
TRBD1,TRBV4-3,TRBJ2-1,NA,TGCGCCAGCAGCTATCGGACAGGGGATAACAATGAGCAGTTCTTC,CASSYRTGDNNEQFF
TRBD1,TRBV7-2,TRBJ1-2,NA,TGTGCCAGCAGCTTAGCCGGGACAGGGCACCTATCTGGCTACACCTTC,CASSLAGTGHLSGYTF
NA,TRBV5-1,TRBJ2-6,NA,TGCGCCAGCAGCTCGCCACGGTTGGGGGCGGCTGGGGCCAACGTCCTGACTTTC,CASSSPRLGAAGANVLTF
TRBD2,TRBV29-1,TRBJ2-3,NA,TGCAGCGTTGCGGGGGGGCGAGACCTCACAGATACGCAGTATTTT,CSVAGGRDLTDTQYF
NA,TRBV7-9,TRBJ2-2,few,TGTGCCAGCAGCTTATCTAGGGGTGACACCGGGGAGCTGTTTTTT,CASSLSRGDTGELFF
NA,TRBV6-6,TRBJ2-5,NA,TGTGCCAGCAGTTACCTTGAGACCCAGTACTTC,CASSYLETQYF
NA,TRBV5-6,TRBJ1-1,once,TGTGCCAGCAGCTTCACCGTCGGGAGGCTGAACACTGAAGCTTTCTTT,CASSFTVGRLNTEAFF
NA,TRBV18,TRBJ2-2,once,TGTGCCAGCTCACCTGCCGTCGGGGGAGCGCACACCGGGGAGCTGTTTTTT,CASSPAVGGAHTGELFF
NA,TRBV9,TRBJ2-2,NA,TGTGCCAGCAGCGTAGGAAGTGACTATCAAAACACCGGGGAGCTGTTTTTT,CASSVGSDYQNTGELFF
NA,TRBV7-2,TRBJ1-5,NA,TGTGCCAGCAGCCCGAGGGGGGTTCAGCCCCAGCATTTT,CASSPRGVQPQHF
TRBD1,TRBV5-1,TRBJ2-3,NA,TGCGCCAGCAGCCGGACAGGGGGCTCGTCAGATACGCAGTATTTT,CASSRTGGSSDTQYF
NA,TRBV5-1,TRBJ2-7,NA,TGCGCCAGCAGCTTGGGGCCGACCTACGAGCAGTACTTC,CASSLGPTYEQYF
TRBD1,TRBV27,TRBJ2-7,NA,TGTGCCAGCAGTCTAACGGGACAGGGGGCTAACGAGCAGTACTTC,CASSLTGQGANEQYF
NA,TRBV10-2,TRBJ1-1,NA,TGCGCCAGCAGTGAAGGGCGACTCACTGAAGCTTTCTTT,CASSEGRLTEAFF
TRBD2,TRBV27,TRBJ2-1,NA,TGTGCCAGCAGCCTTTTCGGCCTAGCGGGCCCTAATGAGCAGTTCTTC,CASSLFGLAGPNEQFF
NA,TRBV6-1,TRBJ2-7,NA,TGTGCCAGCAGACCAGCGACGTTCTCCTACGAGCAGTACTTC,CASRPATFSYEQYF